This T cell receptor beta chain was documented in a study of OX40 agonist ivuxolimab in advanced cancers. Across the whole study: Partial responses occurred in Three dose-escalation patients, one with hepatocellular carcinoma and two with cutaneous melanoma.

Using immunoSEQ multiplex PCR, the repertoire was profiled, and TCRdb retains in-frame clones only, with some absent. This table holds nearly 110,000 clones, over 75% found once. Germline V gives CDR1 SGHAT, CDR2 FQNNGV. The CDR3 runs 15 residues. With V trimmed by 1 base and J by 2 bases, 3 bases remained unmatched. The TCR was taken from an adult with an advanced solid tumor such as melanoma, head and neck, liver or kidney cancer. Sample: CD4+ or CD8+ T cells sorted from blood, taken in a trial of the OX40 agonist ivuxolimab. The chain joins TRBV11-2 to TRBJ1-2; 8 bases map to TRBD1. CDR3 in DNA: TGTGCCAGCAGCTTAGCTGGACAGGGAAACTATGGCTACACCTTC. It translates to CASSLAGQGNYGYTF. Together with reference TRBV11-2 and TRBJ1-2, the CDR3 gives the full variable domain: EAGVAQSPRYKIIEKRQSVAFWCNPISGHATLYWYQQILGQGPKLLIQFQNNGVVDDSQLPKDRFSAERLKGVDSTLKIQPAKLEDSAVYLCASSLAGQGNYGYTFGSGTRLTVV.